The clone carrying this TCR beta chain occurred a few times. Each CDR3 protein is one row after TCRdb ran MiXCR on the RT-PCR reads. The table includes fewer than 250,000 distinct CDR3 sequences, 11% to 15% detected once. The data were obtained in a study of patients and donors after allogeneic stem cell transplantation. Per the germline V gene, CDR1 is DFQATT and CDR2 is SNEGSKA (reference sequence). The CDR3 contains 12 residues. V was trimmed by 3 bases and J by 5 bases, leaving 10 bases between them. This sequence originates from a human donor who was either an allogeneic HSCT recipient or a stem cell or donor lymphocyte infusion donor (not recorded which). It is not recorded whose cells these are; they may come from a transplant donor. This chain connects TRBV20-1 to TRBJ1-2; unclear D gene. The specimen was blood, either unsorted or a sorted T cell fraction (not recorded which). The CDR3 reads CSASFRAYGYTF. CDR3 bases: TGCAGTGCTAGTTTCCGGGCTTATGGCTACACCTTC.